The rows below give T cell receptor beta chains drawn from one sample of a study of blood T cells in healthy people across ages. TCRdb re-analysed the 5' RACE reads in MiXCR, keeping a single row per CDR3 protein. The table shows 650,000 to 1,000,000 distinct CDR3 sequences, with around 36% occurring only once. The sample taken for sequencing was blood. These receptors all come from a man younger than 30 in good health. Each CDR3 is given with its conserved first and last residue.

v_call: TRBV20-1; j_call: TRBJ2-5; cdr3_aa: CSASETGGWREQYF
v_call: TRBV28; j_call: TRBJ2-1; cdr3_aa: CASRPRLAGVPSNEQFF
v_call: TRBV20-1; j_call: TRBJ1-5; cdr3_aa: CSAIGAAASNQPQHF
v_call: TRBV5-1; j_call: TRBJ1-2; cdr3_aa: CASSLSPPGQTNYGYTF
v_call: TRBV9; j_call: TRBJ1-2; cdr3_aa: CASNPYPDAGGYTF
v_call: TRBV9; j_call: TRBJ2-3; cdr3_aa: CASQSGGAVDTQYF
v_call: TRBV19; j_call: TRBJ2-7; cdr3_aa: CASSNRDGSYEQYF
v_call: TRBV12-3/TRBV12-4; j_call: TRBJ2-1; cdr3_aa: CASSFQGSGYNEQFF
v_call: TRBV20-1; j_call: TRBJ1-5; cdr3_aa: CSAGKVGARGSNQPQHF
v_call: TRBV20-1; j_call: TRBJ2-5; cdr3_aa: CSARSVLPHNEQYF
v_call: TRBV20-1; j_call: TRBJ2-7; cdr3_aa: CSADRQGREQYF
v_call: TRBV5-1; j_call: TRBJ2-3; cdr3_aa: CASTRRGGTDTQYF
v_call: TRBV5-1; j_call: TRBJ2-2; cdr3_aa: CASSFDRSTGELFF
v_call: TRBV20-1; j_call: TRBJ1-1; cdr3_aa: CSASLGEFTEAFF
v_call: TRBV20-1; j_call: TRBJ1-6; cdr3_aa: CLLYQGGQSYNSPLHF
v_call: TRBV4-2; j_call: TRBJ2-5; cdr3_aa: CASSQDKDREETQYF
v_call: TRBV2; j_call: TRBJ1-1; cdr3_aa: CASSESGDSKAFF
v_call: TRBV28; j_call: TRBJ2-1; cdr3_aa: CASSLIGGYNEQFF